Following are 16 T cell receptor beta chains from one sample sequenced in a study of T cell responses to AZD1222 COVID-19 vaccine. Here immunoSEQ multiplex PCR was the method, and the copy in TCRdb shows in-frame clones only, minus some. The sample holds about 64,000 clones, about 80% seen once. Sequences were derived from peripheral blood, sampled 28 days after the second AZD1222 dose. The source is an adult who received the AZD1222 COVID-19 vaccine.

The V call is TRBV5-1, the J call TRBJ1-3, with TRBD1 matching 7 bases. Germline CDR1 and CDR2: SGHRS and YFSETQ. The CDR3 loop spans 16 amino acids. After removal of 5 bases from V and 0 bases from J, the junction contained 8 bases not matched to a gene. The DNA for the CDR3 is TGCGCCAGCAGGTCCGGGACAGCCTTCTCTGGAAACACCATATATTTT. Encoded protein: CASRSGTAFSGNTIYF.

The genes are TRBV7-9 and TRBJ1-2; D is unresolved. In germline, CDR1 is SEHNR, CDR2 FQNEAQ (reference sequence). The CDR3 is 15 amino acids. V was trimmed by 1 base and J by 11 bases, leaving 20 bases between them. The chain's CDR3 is CASSLGIGVRVGYTF. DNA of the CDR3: TGTGCCAGCAGCTTAGGAATCGGGGTCCGAGTTGGATACACCTTC.

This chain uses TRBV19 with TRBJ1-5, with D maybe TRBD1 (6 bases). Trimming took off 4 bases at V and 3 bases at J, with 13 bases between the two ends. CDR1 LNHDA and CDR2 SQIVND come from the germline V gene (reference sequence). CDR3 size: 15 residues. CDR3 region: CASSTGDYPNQPQHF. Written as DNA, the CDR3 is TGTGCCAGTAGTACAGGGGACTACCCCAATCAGCCCCAGCATTTT.

In nucleotides, the CDR3 is TGCGCCAGCAGCTTGGGTATCGGGACACTGCCGGAGACTGAAGCTTTCTTT. Amino acid sequence: CASSLGIGTLPETEAFF. The chain recombines TRBV5-1 with TRBJ1-1; TRBD1 might be the D (6 bases). There are 17 residues in the CDR3. Germline assignment: CDR1 SGHRS and CDR2 YFSETQ. The V end lost 0 bases, the J end lost 5 bases, and 20 bases lay between the germline ends.

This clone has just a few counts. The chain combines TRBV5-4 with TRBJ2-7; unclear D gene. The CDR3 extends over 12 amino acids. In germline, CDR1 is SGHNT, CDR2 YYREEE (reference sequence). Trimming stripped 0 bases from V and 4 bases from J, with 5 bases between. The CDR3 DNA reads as TGTGCCAGCAGCTTGGATAATTACGAGCAGTACTTC. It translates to CASSLDNYEQYF.

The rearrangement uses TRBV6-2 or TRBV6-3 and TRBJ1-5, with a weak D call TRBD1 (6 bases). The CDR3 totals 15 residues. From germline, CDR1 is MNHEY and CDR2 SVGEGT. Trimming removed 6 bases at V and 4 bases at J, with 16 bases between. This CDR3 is CASSPQTGPNQPQHF. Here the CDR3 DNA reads TGTGCCAGCAGCCCCCAGACAGGACCAAATCAGCCCCAGCATTTT.

Written as DNA, the CDR3 is TGTGCCTGGAGGGAGGACAGGTTTAACTATGGCTACACCTTC. Translating gives CAWREDRFNYGYTF. The rearrangement uses TRBV30 and TRBJ1-2; 7 bases line up with TRBD1. V shed 3 bases and J 1 base; nucleotides not matched to a gene: 5. The germline V gene encodes CDR1 GTSNPN and CDR2 SVGIG (reference sequence). CDR3 length equals 14 residues. The variable domain in full, completed from reference TRBV30 and TRBJ1-2, reads SQTIHQWPATLVQPVGSPLSLECTVEGTSNPNLYWYRQAAGRGLQLLFYSVGIGQISSEVPQNLSASRPQDRQFILSSKKLLLSDSGFYLCAWREDRFNYGYTFGSGTRLTVV.

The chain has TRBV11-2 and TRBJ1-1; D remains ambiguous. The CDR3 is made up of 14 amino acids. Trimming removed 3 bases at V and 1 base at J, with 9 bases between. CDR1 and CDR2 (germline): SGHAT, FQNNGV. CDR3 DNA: TGTGCCAGCAGCTTTAATCAGGAGAACACTGAAGCTTTCTTT. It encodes CASSFNQENTEAFF.

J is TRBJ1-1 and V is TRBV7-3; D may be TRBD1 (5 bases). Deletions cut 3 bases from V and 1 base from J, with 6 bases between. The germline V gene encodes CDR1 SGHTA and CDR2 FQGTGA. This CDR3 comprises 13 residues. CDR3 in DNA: TGTGCCAGCAGCTTCGGGGGGAACACTGAAGCTTTCTTT. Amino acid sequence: CASSFGGNTEAFF. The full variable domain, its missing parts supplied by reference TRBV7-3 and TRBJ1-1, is GAGVSQTPSNKVTEKGKYVELRCDPISGHTALYWYRQSLGQGPEFLIYFQGTGAADDSGLPNDRFFAVRPEGSVSTLKIQRTERGDSAVYLCASSFGGNTEAFFGQGTRLTVV.

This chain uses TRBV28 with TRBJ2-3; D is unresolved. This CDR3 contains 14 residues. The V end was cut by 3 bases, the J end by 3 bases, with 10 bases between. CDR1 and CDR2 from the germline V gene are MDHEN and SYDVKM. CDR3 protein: CASSLQQRTDTQYF. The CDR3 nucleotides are TGTGCCAGCAGTTTGCAACAGAGGACAGATACGCAGTATTTT.

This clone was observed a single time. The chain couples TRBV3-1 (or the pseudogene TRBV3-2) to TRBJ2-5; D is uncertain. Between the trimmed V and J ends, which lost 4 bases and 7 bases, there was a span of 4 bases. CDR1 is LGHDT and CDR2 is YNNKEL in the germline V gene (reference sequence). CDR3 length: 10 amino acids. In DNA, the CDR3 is TGTGCCAGCAGCCGCGTGACCCAGTACTTC. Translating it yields CASSRVTQYF.

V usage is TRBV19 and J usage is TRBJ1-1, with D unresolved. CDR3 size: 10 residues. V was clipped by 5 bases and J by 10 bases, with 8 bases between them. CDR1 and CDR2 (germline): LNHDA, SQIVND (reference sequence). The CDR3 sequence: CASSGGGAFF. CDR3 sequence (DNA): TGTGCCAGTAGTGGAGGTGGAGCTTTCTTT.

CDR3 residues: CSATDRLNTEAFF. In DNA form, the CDR3 reads TGCAGCGCCACGGACAGGTTGAACACTGAAGCTTTCTTT. J is TRBJ1-1 and V is TRBV29-1; 7 bases align to TRBD1. Per the germline V gene, CDR1 is SQVTM and CDR2 is ANQGSEA. The CDR3 covers 13 residues. Germline trimming cut 7 bases from V and 0 bases from J; bases unmatched to any gene: 5.

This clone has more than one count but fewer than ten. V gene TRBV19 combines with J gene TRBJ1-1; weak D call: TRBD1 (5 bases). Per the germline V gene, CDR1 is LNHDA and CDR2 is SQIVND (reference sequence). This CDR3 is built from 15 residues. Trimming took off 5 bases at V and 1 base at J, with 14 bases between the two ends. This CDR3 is CASSPGLRANTEAFF. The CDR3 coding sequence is TGTGCCAGTAGTCCAGGGCTCAGGGCGAACACTGAAGCTTTCTTT.

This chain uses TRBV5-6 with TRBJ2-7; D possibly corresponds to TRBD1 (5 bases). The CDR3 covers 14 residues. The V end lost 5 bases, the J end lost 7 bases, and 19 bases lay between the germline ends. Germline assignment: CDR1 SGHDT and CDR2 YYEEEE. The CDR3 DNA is TGTGCCAGCAGGCCGCAGGGAACCGCTACTGAGCAGTACTTC. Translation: CASRPQGTATEQYF. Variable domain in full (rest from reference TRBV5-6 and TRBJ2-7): DAGVTQSPTHLIKTRGQQVTLRCSPKSGHDTVSWYQQALGQGPQFIFQYYEEEERQRGNFPDRFSGHQFPNYSSELNVNALLLGDSALYLCASRPQGTATEQYFGPGTRLTVT.

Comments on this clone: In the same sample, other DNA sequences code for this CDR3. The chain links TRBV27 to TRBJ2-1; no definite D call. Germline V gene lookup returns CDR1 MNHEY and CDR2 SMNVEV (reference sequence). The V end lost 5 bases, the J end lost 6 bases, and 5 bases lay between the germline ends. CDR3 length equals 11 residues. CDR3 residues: CASSPGNEQFF. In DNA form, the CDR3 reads TGTGCCAGCAGTCCCGGCAATGAGCAGTTCTTC.